A selection of T cell receptor beta chains follows, all from one sample in a study of Ad26.COV2.S vaccination and SARS-CoV-2 variants. Only in-frame clones appear in the TCRdb table, and some are missing; sequencing was by immunoSEQ multiplex PCR. The sample lists about 680,000 clones; roughly 90% were seen once. Sequences were derived from peripheral blood, sampled in a trial of Ad26.COV2.S vaccine versus placebo. The receptor set was obtained from a person between 18 and 60 years old who received the Ad26.COV2.S COVID-19 vaccine or a placebo. CDR3s include the opening cysteine and the closing phenylalanine or tryptophan. Each record gives: V gene, CDR3 length, D gene, J gene, clone size, CDR3 DNA, CDR3 protein. D genes are given only for firm matches. For some rows the clone size is stated as once, few or many, or as a class when expanded; others skip it.

v_call: TRBV30
cdr3_length: 15
d_call: -
j_call: TRBJ1-2
clone_size: -
cdr3_nt: TGTGCCTGGAGTGTACGGAGGCTGCTTAACTATGGCTACACCTTC
cdr3_aa: CAWSVRRLLNYGYTF

v_call: TRBV20-1
cdr3_length: 11
d_call: -
j_call: TRBJ2-3
clone_size: -
cdr3_nt: TGCAGTGCCAGCGCGACAGATACGCAGTATTTT
cdr3_aa: CSASATDTQYF

v_call: TRBV29-1
cdr3_length: 18
d_call: -
j_call: TRBJ2-1
clone_size: -
cdr3_nt: TGCAGCGTTGAGATAGGGCGGGAGAAGGGGGCCCTCTACAATGAGCAGTTCTTC
cdr3_aa: CSVEIGREKGALYNEQFF

v_call: TRBV10-3
cdr3_length: 14
d_call: -
j_call: TRBJ2-2
clone_size: -
cdr3_nt: TGTGCCATCAGGGAAGGGTCCTCCTTTGGGGAGCTGTTTTTT
cdr3_aa: CAIREGSSFGELFF

v_call: TRBV11-2
cdr3_length: 12
d_call: -
j_call: TRBJ1-1
clone_size: once
cdr3_nt: TGTGCCAGCAGCTTAAAGAACACTGAAGCTTTCTTT
cdr3_aa: CASSLKNTEAFF

v_call: TRBV6-1
cdr3_length: 13
d_call: TRBD1
j_call: TRBJ2-7
clone_size: -
cdr3_nt: TGTGCCAGCAGTGAACTAGGGACAGGGGAGAGGTACTTC
cdr3_aa: CASSELGTGERYF

v_call: TRBV6-6
cdr3_length: 15
d_call: -
j_call: TRBJ2-7
clone_size: -
cdr3_nt: TGTGCCAGCAGTCTAGTCGCAGTCGAACCTTACGAGCAGTACTTC
cdr3_aa: CASSLVAVEPYEQYF

v_call: TRBV2
cdr3_length: 15
d_call: -
j_call: TRBJ1-3
clone_size: once
cdr3_nt: TGTGCCAGCACCTTGGAAGGGCCACGGGGAAACACCATATATTTT
cdr3_aa: CASTLEGPRGNTIYF

v_call: TRBV11-2
cdr3_length: 15
d_call: TRBD2
j_call: TRBJ2-1
clone_size: -
cdr3_nt: TGTGCCAGCAGCTTCGAGCGGGAGGGCTACAATGAGCAGTTCTTC
cdr3_aa: CASSFEREGYNEQFF

v_call: TRBV24-1
cdr3_length: 16
d_call: TRBD1
j_call: TRBJ1-5
clone_size: -
cdr3_nt: TGTGCCACCAGTGATTCGGGACAGGGCATAGATCAGCCCCAGCATTTT
cdr3_aa: CATSDSGQGIDQPQHF

v_call: TRBV4-2
cdr3_length: 17
d_call: -
j_call: TRBJ1-4
clone_size: -
cdr3_nt: TGTGCCAGCAGCCAAGATAGGGGCAGGGCAGGCAGCGAAAAACTGTTTTTT
cdr3_aa: CASSQDRGRAGSEKLFF

v_call: TRBV7-2
cdr3_length: 15
d_call: TRBD2
j_call: TRBJ2-1
clone_size: -
cdr3_nt: TGTGCCAGCAGCTTAGCGGGAGGGCTGTACAATGAGCAGTTCTTC
cdr3_aa: CASSLAGGLYNEQFF

v_call: TRBV11-2
cdr3_length: 14
d_call: TRBD1
j_call: TRBJ2-7
clone_size: -
cdr3_nt: TGTGCCAGCAGCCGGGACAGGGGGAACTACGAGCAGTACTTC
cdr3_aa: CASSRDRGNYEQYF

v_call: TRBV11-1
cdr3_length: 15
d_call: -
j_call: TRBJ1-1
clone_size: -
cdr3_nt: TGTGCCAGCATCCCCTTATTGGGGGGAGCCACTGAAGCTTTCTTT
cdr3_aa: CASIPLLGGATEAFF

v_call: TRBV6-1
cdr3_length: 16
d_call: -
j_call: TRBJ1-6
clone_size: -
cdr3_nt: TGTGCCAGCAGTGAATGGCGGACGGAGCATAATTCACCCCTCCACTTT
cdr3_aa: CASSEWRTEHNSPLHF

v_call: TRBV7-2
cdr3_length: 15
d_call: -
j_call: TRBJ2-7
clone_size: -
cdr3_nt: TGTGCCAGCAGCATTACCGGGCCGACCTCCTACGAGCAGTACTTC
cdr3_aa: CASSITGPTSYEQYF

v_call: TRBV19
cdr3_length: 17
d_call: TRBD1
j_call: TRBJ1-5
clone_size: -
cdr3_nt: TGTGCCAGTAATCGATGGCAGGGGGGATCAGGCAATCAGCCCCAGCATTTT
cdr3_aa: CASNRWQGGSGNQPQHF

v_call: TRBV30
cdr3_length: 13
d_call: -
j_call: TRBJ1-6
clone_size: -
cdr3_nt: TGTGCCTGGAGTGTACCGGGTCGCCCACCCCTCCACTTT
cdr3_aa: CAWSVPGRPPLHF

v_call: TRBV19
cdr3_length: 15
d_call: -
j_call: TRBJ2-5
clone_size: -
cdr3_nt: TGTGCCAGTAGTCCCCGGACAAATGAAGGGGAGACCCAGTACTTC
cdr3_aa: CASSPRTNEGETQYF

v_call: TRBV19
cdr3_length: 15
d_call: -
j_call: TRBJ1-1
clone_size: -
cdr3_nt: TGTGCCAGTAGCCAAGAGGCCAGGCGGCCCACTGAAGCTTTCTTT
cdr3_aa: CASSQEARRPTEAFF

v_call: TRBV5-4
cdr3_length: 14
d_call: TRBD1
j_call: TRBJ1-3
clone_size: -
cdr3_nt: TGTGCCAGCAGCCTACAGGGGGCTGGAAACACCATATATTTT
cdr3_aa: CASSLQGAGNTIYF

v_call: TRBV29-1
cdr3_length: 13
d_call: TRBD1
j_call: TRBJ2-3
clone_size: -
cdr3_nt: TGCAGCGTGGAGACAGGGAACACAGATACGCAGTATTTT
cdr3_aa: CSVETGNTDTQYF

v_call: TRBV6-2/TRBV6-3
cdr3_length: 13
d_call: -
j_call: TRBJ2-1
clone_size: -
cdr3_nt: TGTGCCAGCAGTAACAATCAGGTGAATGAGCAGTTCTTC
cdr3_aa: CASSNNQVNEQFF

v_call: TRBV29-1
cdr3_length: 12
d_call: TRBD2
j_call: TRBJ2-5
clone_size: -
cdr3_nt: TGCAGCGCTCGGACTAGCGGGGAGACCCAGTACTTC
cdr3_aa: CSARTSGETQYF

v_call: TRBV6-5
cdr3_length: 15
d_call: -
j_call: TRBJ2-3
clone_size: -
cdr3_nt: TGTGCCAGCAGTTACGAAAGGAGCAGAGGGGATACGCAGTATTTT
cdr3_aa: CASSYERSRGDTQYF

v_call: TRBV11-2
cdr3_length: 15
d_call: -
j_call: TRBJ2-7
clone_size: once
cdr3_nt: TGTGCCAGCAGCCCTCGGGCGGAGAGCTCCTACGAGCAGTACTTC
cdr3_aa: CASSPRAESSYEQYF

v_call: TRBV7-2
cdr3_length: 13
d_call: -
j_call: TRBJ2-5
clone_size: -
cdr3_nt: TGTGCCAGCAGCTTCGCAGGGTGGGAGACCCAGTACTTC
cdr3_aa: CASSFAGWETQYF

v_call: TRBV14
cdr3_length: 13
d_call: -
j_call: TRBJ2-1
clone_size: -
cdr3_nt: TGTGCCAGCAGCCAAGATGCGTATCATGAGCAGTTCTTC
cdr3_aa: CASSQDAYHEQFF

v_call: TRBV5-4
cdr3_length: 14
d_call: -
j_call: TRBJ1-6
clone_size: -
cdr3_nt: TGTGCCAGCAGCTTGGCATTCTATAATTCACCCCTCCACTTT
cdr3_aa: CASSLAFYNSPLHF

v_call: TRBV27
cdr3_length: 14
d_call: -
j_call: TRBJ2-7
clone_size: -
cdr3_nt: TGTGCCAGCAGTTTAGACGGCCGATACTACGAGCAGTACTTC
cdr3_aa: CASSLDGRYYEQYF

v_call: TRBV6-5
cdr3_length: 15
d_call: TRBD2
j_call: TRBJ2-4
clone_size: -
cdr3_nt: TGTGCCAGCCGGACTAGCGGGGGGCCGGGGGGCATTCAGTACTTC
cdr3_aa: CASRTSGGPGGIQYF

v_call: TRBV7-2
cdr3_length: 15
d_call: TRBD1
j_call: TRBJ1-5
clone_size: -
cdr3_nt: TGTGCCAGCAGCCTGGACAGGAGCAGCAATCAGCCCCAGCATTTT
cdr3_aa: CASSLDRSSNQPQHF

v_call: TRBV2
cdr3_length: 15
d_call: TRBD1
j_call: TRBJ1-5
clone_size: -
cdr3_nt: TGTGCCAGCAGGTGGGGGACAGGGATCAATCAGCCCCAGCATTTT
cdr3_aa: CASRWGTGINQPQHF